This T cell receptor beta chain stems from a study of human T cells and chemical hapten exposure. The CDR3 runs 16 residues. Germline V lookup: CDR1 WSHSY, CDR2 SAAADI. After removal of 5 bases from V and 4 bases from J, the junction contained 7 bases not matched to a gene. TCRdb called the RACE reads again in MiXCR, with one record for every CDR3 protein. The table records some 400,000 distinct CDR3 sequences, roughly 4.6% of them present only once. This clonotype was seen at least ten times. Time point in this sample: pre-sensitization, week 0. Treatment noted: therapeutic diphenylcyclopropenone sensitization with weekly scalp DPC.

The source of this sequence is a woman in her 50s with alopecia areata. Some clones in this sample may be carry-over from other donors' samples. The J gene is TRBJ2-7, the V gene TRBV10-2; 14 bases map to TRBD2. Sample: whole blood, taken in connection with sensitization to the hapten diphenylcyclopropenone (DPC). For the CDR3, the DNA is TGCGCCAGCAGTTCGACTAGCGGGAGGGCCCGGTACGAGCAGTACTTC. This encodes CASSSTSGRARYEQYF.